This T cell receptor beta chain was captured in a study of regulatory T cells in long-lasting Graves disease. Across the study: Over 5 years of antithyroid drugs plus positive TSH receptor antibodies defined persistent Graves' disease. General study findings and limits: Relative to newly diagnosed Graves' patients, persistent ones had lower TCR diversity. Thyroid tissue went unexamined; only peripheral blood was analyzed.

At least ten counts were recorded for this clonotype. No antigen is known for it. Time point indicated: persistent/refractory GD, antithyroid drugs over 5 years with positive TRAb. RNA isolated from PBMCs was used to make the TCR library. Patients met American Thyroid Association criteria for Graves' disease. For TCR beta, libraries came from iRepertoire HTBI primers and Arm-PCR of CDR3 regions. MiXCR, applied by TCRdb to the multiplex PCR reads, yields one record per CDR3 protein. The sample holds more than 300,000 distinct CDR3 sequences, 15% to 20% seen once. This sample comprised peripheral blood mononuclear cells (PBMCs), obtained when the disease was refractory, from a patient treated with antithyroid drugs. The sequence was collected from a female donor with Graves disease.

The CDR3 here is CASESSGANVLTF. The CDR3 DNA follows: TGTGCCAGCGAGTCTAGTGGGGCCAACGTCCTGACTTTC. The rearrangement joins TRBV7-9 to TRBJ2-6; D is undetermined. CDR3 length: 13 residues. V was cut by 8 bases and J by 3 bases, with 8 bases left in between. Germline CDR1 reads SEHNR; CDR2 reads FQNEAQ (reference sequence). Combining the CDR3 with reference TRBV7-9 and TRBJ2-6 gives the whole variable domain DTGVSQNPRHKITKRGQNVTFRCDPISEHNRLYWYRQTLGQGPEFLTYFQNEAQLEKSRLLSDRFSAERPKGSFSTLEIQRTEQGDSAMYLCASESSGANVLTFGAGSRLTVL.